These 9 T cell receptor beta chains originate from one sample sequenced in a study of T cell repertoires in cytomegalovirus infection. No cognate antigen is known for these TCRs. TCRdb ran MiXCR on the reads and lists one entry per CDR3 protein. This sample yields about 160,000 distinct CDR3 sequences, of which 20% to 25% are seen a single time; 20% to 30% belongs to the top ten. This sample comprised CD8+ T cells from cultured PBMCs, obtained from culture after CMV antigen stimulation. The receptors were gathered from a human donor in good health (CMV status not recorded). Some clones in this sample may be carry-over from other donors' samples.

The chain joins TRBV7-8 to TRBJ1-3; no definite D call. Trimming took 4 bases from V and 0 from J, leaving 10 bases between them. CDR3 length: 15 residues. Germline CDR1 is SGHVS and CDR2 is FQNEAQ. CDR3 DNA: TGTGCCAGCAGCTCCGGACCGTACTCTGGAAACACCATATATTTT. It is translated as CASSSGPYSGNTIYF.

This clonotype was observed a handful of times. CDR3 bases: TGTGCCAGCAGCGGCGACAGGGAAGGCTACACCTTC. It codes for CASSGDREGYTF. The chain joins TRBV9 to TRBJ1-2, with 7 bases lining up with TRBD1. Germline-derived CDR1 and CDR2 are SGDLS and YYNGEE. The trim removed 3 bases at V and 8 bases at J, leaving 4 bases unmatched. This CDR3 is built from 12 residues.

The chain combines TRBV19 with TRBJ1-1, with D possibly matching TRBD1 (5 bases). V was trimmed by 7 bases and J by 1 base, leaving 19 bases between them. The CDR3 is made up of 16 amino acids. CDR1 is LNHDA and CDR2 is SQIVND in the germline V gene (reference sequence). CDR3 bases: TGTGCCAGTACCACCGCACCGGGACGGGAGAACACTGAAGCTTTCTTT. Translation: CASTTAPGRENTEAFF.

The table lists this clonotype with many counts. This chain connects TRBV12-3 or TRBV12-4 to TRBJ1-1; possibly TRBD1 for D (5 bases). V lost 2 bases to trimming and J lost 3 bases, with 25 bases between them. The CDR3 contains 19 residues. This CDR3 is CASSLWFIGKYGGHTEAFF. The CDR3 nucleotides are TGTGCCAGCAGTTTATGGTTTATAGGGAAGTACGGGGGACACACTGAAGCTTTCTTT.

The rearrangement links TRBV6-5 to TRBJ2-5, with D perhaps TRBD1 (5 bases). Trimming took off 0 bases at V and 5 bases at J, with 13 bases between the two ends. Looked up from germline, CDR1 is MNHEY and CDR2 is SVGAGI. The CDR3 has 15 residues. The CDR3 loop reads CASSYSTGVKETQYF. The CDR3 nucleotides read TGTGCCAGCAGTTACTCCACAGGTGTGAAGGAGACCCAGTACTTC.

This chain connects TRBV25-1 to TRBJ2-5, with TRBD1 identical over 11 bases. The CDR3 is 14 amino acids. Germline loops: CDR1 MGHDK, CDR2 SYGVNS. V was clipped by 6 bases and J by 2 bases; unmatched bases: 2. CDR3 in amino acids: CASRDRGRQETQYF. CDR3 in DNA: TGTGCCAGCAGGGACAGGGGGCGACAAGAGACCCAGTACTTC.

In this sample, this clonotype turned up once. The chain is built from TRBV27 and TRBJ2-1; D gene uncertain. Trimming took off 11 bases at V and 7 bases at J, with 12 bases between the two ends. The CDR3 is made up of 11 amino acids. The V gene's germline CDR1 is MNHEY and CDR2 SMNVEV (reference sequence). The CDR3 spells CAVLAVNEQFF. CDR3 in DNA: TGTGCCGTACTGGCGGTGAATGAGCAGTTCTTC.

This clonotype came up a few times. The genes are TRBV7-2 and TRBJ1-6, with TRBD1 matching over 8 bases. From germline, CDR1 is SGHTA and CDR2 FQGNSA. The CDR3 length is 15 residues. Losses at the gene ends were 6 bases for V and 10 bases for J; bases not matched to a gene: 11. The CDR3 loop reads CASRLDRGIGSPLHF. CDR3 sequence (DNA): TGTGCCAGCAGACTAGACAGGGGAATAGGGTCACCCCTCCACTTT. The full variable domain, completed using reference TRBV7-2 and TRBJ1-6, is GAGVSQSPSNKVTEKGKDVELRCDPISGHTALYWYRQSLGQGLEFLIYFQGNSAPDKSGLPSDRFSAERTGGSVSTLTIQRTQQEDSAVYLCASRLDRGIGSPLHFGNGTRLTVT.

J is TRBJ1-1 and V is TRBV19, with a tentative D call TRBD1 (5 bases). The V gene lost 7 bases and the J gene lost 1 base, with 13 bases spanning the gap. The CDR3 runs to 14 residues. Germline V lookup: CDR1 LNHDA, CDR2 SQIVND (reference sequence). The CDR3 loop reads CASKTQGRNTEAFF. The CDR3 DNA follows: TGTGCCAGTAAGACCCAGGGCCGGAACACTGAAGCTTTCTTT.